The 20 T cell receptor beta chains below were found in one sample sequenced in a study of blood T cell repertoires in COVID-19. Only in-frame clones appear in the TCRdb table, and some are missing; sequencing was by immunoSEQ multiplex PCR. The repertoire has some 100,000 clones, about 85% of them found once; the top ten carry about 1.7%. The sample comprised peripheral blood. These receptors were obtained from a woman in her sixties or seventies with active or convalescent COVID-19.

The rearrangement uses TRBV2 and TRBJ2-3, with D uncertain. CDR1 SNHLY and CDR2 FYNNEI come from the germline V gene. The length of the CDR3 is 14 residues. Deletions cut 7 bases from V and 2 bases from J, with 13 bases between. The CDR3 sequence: CASIERGNTDTQYF. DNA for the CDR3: TGTGCCAGCATTGAGCGCGGCAACACAGATACGCAGTATTTT.

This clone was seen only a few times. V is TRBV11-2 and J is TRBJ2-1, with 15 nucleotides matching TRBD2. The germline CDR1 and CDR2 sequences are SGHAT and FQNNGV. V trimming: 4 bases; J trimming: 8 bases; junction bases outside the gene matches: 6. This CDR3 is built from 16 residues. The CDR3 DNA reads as TGTGCCAGCAGCTCCGGACTAGCGGGAGGGTGGCATGAGCAGTTCTTC. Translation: CASSSGLAGGWHEQFF.

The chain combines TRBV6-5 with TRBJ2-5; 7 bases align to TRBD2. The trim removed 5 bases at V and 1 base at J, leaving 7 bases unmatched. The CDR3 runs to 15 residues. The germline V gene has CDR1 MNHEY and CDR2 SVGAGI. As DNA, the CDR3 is TGTGCCAGCAGTCCCCCCGGGAGGTCCCAAGAGACCCAGTACTTC. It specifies CASSPPGRSQETQYF.

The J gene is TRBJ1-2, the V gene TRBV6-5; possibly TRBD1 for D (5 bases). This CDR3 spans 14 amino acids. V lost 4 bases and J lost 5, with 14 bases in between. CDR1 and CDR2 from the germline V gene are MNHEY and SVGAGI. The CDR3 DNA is TGTGCCAGCAGTTCGAGCAGGGTCGGGTATGGCTACACCTTC. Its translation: CASSSSRVGYGYTF.

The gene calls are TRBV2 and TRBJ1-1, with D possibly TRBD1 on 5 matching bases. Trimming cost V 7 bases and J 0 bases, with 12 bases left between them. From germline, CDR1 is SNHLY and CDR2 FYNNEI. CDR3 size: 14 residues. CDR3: CASNEGQMNTEAFF. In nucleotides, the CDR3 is TGTGCCAGCAACGAAGGACAAATGAACACTGAAGCTTTCTTT.

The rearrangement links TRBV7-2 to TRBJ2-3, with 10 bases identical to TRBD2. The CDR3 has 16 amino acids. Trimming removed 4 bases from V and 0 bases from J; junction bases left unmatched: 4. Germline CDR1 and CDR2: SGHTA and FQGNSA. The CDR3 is CASSSLAGTSTDTQYF. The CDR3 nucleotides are TGTGCCAGCAGCTCACTAGCGGGAACTAGCACAGATACGCAGTATTTT.

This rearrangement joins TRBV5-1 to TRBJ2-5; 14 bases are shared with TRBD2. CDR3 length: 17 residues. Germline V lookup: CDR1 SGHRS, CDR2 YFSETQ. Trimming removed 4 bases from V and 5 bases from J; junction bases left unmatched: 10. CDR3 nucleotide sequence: TGCGCCAGCAGCCGCGAGACTAGCGGGGGGGCCTCGGAGACCCAGTACTTC. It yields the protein CASSRETSGGASETQYF.

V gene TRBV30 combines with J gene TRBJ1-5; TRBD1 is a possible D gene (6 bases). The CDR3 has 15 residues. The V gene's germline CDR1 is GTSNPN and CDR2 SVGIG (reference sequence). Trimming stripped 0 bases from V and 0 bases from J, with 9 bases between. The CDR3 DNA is TGTGCCTGGAGTGTACGGGGACATAGCAATCAGCCCCAGCATTTT. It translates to CAWSVRGHSNQPQHF.

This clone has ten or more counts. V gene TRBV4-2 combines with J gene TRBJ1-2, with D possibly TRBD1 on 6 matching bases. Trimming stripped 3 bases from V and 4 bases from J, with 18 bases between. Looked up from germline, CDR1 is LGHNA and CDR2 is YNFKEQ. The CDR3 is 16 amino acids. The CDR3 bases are TGTGCCAGCAGCCACCCGGGGGGCCACACCATCTATGGCTACACCTTC. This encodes CASSHPGGHTIYGYTF.

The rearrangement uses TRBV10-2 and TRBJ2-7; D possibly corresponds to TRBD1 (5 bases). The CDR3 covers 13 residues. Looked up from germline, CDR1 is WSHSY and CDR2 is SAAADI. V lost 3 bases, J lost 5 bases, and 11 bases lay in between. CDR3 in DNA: TGCGCCAGCAGTGAAAAAGGGGTGAACGAGCAGTACTTC. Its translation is CASSEKGVNEQYF.

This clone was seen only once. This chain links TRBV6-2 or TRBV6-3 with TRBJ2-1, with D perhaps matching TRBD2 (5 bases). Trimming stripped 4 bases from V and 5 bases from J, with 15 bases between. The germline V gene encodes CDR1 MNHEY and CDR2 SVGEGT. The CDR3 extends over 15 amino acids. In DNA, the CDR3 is TGTGCCAGCAGTTCTTGGAAAGCGGATGACAATGAGCAGTTCTTC. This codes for CASSSWKADDNEQFF.

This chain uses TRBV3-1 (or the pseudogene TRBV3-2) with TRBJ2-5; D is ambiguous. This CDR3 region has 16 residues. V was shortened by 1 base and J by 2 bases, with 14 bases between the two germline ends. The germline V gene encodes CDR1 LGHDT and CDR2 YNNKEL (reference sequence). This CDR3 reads CASSQAVAVYQETQYF. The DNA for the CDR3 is TGTGCCAGCAGCCAAGCGGTCGCGGTATATCAAGAGACCCAGTACTTC.

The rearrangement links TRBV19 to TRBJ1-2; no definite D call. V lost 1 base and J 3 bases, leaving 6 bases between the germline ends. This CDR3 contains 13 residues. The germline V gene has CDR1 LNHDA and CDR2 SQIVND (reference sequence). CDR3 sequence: CASSIVEDYGYTF. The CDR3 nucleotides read TGTGCCAGTAGTATAGTGGAGGACTATGGCTACACCTTC. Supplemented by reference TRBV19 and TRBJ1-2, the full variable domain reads DGGITQSPKYLFRKEGQNVTLSCEQNLNHDAMYWYRQDPGQGLRLIYYSQIVNDFQKGDIAEGYSVSREKKESFPLTVTSAQKNPTAFYLCASSIVEDYGYTFGSGTRLTVV.

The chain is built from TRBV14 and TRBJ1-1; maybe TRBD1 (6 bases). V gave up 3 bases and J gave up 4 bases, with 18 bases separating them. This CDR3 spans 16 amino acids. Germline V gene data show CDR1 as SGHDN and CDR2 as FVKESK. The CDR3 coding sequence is TGTGCCAGCAGCCACCAAGGGGGGGTACTCGGCACTGAAGCTTTCTTT. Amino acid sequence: CASSHQGGVLGTEAFF. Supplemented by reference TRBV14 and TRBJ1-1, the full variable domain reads EAGVTQFPSHSVIEKGQTVTLRCDPISGHDNLYWYRRVMGKEIKFLLHFVKESKQDESGMPNNRFLAERTGGTYSTLKVQPAELEDSGVYFCASSHQGGVLGTEAFFGQGTRLTVV.

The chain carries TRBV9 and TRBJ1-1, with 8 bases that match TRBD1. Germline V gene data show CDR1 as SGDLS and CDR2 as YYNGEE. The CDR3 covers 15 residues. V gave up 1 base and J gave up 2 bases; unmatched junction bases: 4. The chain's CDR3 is CASSVSGGLNTEAFF. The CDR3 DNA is TGTGCCAGCAGCGTATCAGGGGGCCTTAACACTGAAGCTTTCTTT.

The CDR3 here is CASSPTGAHTEAFF. CDR3 coding DNA: TGCGCCAGCAGTCCCACAGGGGCGCACACTGAAGCTTTCTTT. The chain links TRBV10-1 to TRBJ1-1, with 7 bases fitting TRBD1. J was trimmed by 3 bases and V by 5 bases; bases with no gene match: 6. This CDR3 is 14 amino acids long. Germline CDR1 WNHNN, CDR2 SYGVQD (reference sequence).

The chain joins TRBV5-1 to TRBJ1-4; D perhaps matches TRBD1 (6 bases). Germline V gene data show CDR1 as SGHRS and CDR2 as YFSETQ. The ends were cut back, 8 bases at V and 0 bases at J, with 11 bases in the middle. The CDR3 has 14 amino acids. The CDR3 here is CASQQGATNEKLFF. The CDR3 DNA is TGCGCCAGTCAACAGGGCGCAACTAATGAAAAACTGTTTTTT.

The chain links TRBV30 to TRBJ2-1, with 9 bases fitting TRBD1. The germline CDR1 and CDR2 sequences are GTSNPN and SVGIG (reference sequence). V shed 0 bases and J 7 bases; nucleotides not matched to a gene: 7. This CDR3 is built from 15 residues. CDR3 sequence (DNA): TGTGCCTGGAGTGTCGACAGGGGGATTGAAAATGAGCAGTTCTTC. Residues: CAWSVDRGIENEQFF.

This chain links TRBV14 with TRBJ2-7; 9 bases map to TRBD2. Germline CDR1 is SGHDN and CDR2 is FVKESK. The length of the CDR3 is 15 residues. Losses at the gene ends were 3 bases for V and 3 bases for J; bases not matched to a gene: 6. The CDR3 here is CASSQLGGGGYEQYF. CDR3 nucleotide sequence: TGTGCCAGCAGCCAGTTGGGCGGGGGGGGCTACGAGCAGTACTTC.

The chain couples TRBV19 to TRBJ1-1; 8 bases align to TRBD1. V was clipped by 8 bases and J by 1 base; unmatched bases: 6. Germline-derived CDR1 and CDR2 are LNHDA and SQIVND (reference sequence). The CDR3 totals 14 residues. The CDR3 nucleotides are TGTGCCAGTCAAGGACAGGGCAAGAACACTGAAGCTTTCTTT. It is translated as CASQGQGKNTEAFF.